A selection of T cell receptor beta chains follows, all from one sample in a study of CD8 T cell repertoires and HIV-1 epitope variants. Antigens for these TCRs are unknown. The table came from immunoSEQ multiplex PCR; TCRdb's copy has only in-frame clones and leaves some out. The table includes about 5,000 clones, about 68% detected once. The sequencing sample was made of cultured CD8+ T cells derived from PBMCs. Every receptor here comes from a male donor with HIV. The CDR3 runs from the conserved cysteine through the conserved F or W. D genes are given only for firm matches. Not every row has a clone size; where given, it reads once, few, many or a size class.

d_call	v_call	j_call	clone_size	cdr3_nt	cdr3_aa
NA	TRBV10-2	TRBJ1-5	few	TGCGCCAGCAGTGAGTCGGGGGCACGGCAGCCCCAGCATTTT	CASSESGARQPQHF
NA	TRBV7-8	TRBJ2-3	few	TGTGCCAGCAGCTTAGCGAGCGTTGGAGATACGCAGTATTTT	CASSLASVGDTQYF
TRBD2	TRBV4-3	TRBJ2-1	NA	TGCGCCAGCAGCCAAGATAGGGCTAGCGGGGGTGTCTACAATGAGCAGTTCTTC	CASSQDRASGGVYNEQFF
TRBD1	TRBV7-9	TRBJ2-7	NA	TGTGCCAGCAGCTTCACAGGGGGGTCCTACGAGCAGTACTTC	CASSFTGGSYEQYF
TRBD1	TRBV19	TRBJ1-5	large	TGTGCCAGTACCCCGGACAGGTTAAGCAATCAGCCCCAGCATTTT	CASTPDRLSNQPQHF
NA	TRBV5-1	TRBJ2-7	once	TGCGCCAGCAGCTTGGGGGTTGGACTGGCTCAGGACGAGCAGTACTTC	CASSLGVGLAQDEQYF
TRBD2	TRBV7-9	TRBJ2-1	NA	TGTGCCAGCAGCTTAAAGGGGACTAGCGGGAGCTCCTACAATGAGCAGTTCTTC	CASSLKGTSGSSYNEQFF
NA	TRBV7-3	TRBJ2-1	NA	TGTGCCAGCAGCCCCCGGGGGAGTGACAGGGTCGCCTACAATGAGCAGTTCTTC	CASSPRGSDRVAYNEQFF
NA	TRBV6-5	TRBJ2-1	NA	TGTGCCAGCAGTTACGTGGACAGCCGGGAGCAGTTCTTC	CASSYVDSREQFF
NA	TRBV5-4	TRBJ2-2	NA	TGTGCCAGCAGCGGTCAGTCCGGGGAGCTGTTTTTT	CASSGQSGELFF
TRBD1	TRBV28	TRBJ2-6	NA	TGTGCCAGCAGTTTAATGGGGCAGGGGGCGCCCGGGGCCAACGTCCTGACTTTC	CASSLMGQGAPGANVLTF
NA	TRBV9	TRBJ2-5	NA	TGTGCCAGCAGTTCCTCGTGGGTCCAAGAGACCCAGTACTTC	CASSSSWVQETQYF
TRBD1	TRBV7-9	TRBJ2-7	NA	TGTGCCAGCAGCTTAGTCCGGGACAGGGGTTCCTACGAGCAGTACTTC	CASSLVRDRGSYEQYF
TRBD1	TRBV5-1	TRBJ1-5	medium-sized	TGCGCCAGCAGCCCGACAGGGCATCAGCCCCAGCATTTT	CASSPTGHQPQHF
TRBD2	TRBV6-5	TRBJ2-5	NA	TGTGCCAGCTTTAGGGGAGGGTCGGCCCAGTACTTC	CASFRGGSAQYF
NA	TRBV29-1	TRBJ1-1	few	TGCAGCGTTTCAGAGAAGGTATCGTACACTGAAGCTTTCTTT	CSVSEKVSYTEAFF
TRBD2	TRBV30	TRBJ2-1	few	TGTGCCTGGGAGCACCCGGGGGGGCCGGGTGAGCAGTTCTTC	CAWEHPGGPGEQFF
NA	TRBV4-2	TRBJ1-1	few	TGTGCCAGCAGCCAAGCGACCGATGAAGCTTTCTTT	CASSQATDEAFF
NA	TRBV27	TRBJ2-5	NA	TGTGCCAGCAGTCCCGCAGGGCCAGAGACCCAGTACTTC	CASSPAGPETQYF
NA	TRBV2	TRBJ2-1	NA	TGTGCCAGCAGTGAACGGAGTTACAATGAGCAGTTCTTC	CASSERSYNEQFF